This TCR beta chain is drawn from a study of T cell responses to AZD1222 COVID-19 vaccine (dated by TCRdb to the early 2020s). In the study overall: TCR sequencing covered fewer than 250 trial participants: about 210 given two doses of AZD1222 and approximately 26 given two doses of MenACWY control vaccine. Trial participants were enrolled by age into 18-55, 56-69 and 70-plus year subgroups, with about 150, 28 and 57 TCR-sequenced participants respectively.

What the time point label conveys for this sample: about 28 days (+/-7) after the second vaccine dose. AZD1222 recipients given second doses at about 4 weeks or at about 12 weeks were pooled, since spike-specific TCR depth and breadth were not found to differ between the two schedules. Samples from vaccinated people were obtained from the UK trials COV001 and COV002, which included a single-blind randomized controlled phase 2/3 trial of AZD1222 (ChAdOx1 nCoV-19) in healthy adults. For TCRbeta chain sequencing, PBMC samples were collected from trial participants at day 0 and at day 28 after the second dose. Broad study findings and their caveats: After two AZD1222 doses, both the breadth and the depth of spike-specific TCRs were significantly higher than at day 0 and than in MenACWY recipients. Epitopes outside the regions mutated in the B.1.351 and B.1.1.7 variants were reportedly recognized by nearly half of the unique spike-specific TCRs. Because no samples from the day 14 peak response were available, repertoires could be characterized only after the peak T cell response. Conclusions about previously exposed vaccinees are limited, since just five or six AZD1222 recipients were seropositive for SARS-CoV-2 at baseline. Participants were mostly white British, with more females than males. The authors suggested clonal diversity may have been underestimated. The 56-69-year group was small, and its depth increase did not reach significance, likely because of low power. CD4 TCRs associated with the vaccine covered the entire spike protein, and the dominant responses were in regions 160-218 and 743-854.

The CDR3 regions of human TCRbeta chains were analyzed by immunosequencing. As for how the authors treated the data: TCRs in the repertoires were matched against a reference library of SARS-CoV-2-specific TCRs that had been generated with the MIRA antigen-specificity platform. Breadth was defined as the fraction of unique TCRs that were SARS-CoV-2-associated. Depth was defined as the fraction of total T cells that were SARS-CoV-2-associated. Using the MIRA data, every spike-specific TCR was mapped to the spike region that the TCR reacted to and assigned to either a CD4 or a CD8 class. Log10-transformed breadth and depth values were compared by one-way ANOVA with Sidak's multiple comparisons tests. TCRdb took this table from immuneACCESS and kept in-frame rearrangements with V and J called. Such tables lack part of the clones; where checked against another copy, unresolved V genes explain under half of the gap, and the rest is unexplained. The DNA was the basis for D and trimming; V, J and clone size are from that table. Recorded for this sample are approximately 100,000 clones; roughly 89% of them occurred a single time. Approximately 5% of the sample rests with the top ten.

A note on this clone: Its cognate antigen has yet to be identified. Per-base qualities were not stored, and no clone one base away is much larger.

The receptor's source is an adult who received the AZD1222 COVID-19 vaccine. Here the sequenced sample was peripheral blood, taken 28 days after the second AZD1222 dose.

Here the CDR3 is given as CASSQDFFAPSNEQYF. DNA sequence: TGTGCCAGCAGCCAAGATTTTTTCGCACCTTCCAACGAGCAGTACTTC. In this chain, TRBV3-1 (or the pseudogene TRBV3-2) is recombined with TRBJ2-7, with the D segment identity uncertain. CDR1 and CDR2 are read off the germline V gene (reference sequence) as LGHDT and YNNKEL. V and J lose 0 bases and 5 bases, and a span of 17 bases separates them. The CDR3 sequence holds 16 residues, the cysteine and phenylalanine included. Only the CDR3 portion is preserved as DNA: 48 bases, with reading frame beginning at the first base.